The 5 T cell receptor beta chains presented below share a single source sample, sequenced in a study of T cell responses to AZD1222 COVID-19 vaccine. The method was immunoSEQ multiplex PCR; TCRdb's version includes in-frame clones alone and lacks a portion of them. The sample carries around 100,000 clones, roughly 87% recorded once. The source material was peripheral blood, sampled on day 0 of AZD1222 vaccination. The receptors were gathered from an adult in good health.

The rearrangement uses TRBV5-4 and TRBJ2-5, with 7 bases lining up with TRBD2. V dropped 0 bases and J dropped 7; count of bases not matched to a gene: 0. Germline V gene lookup returns CDR1 SGHNT and CDR2 YYREEE (reference sequence). The CDR3 contains 12 residues. CDR3 protein: CASSLGEGTQYF. Written as DNA, the CDR3 is TGTGCCAGCAGCTTGGGGGAGGGGACCCAGTACTTC.

This clone has only one observation. In DNA form, the CDR3 reads TGCGCCAGCAACAAATTACAGGGATCCCACAATGAGCAGTTCTTC. Translation gives CASNKLQGSHNEQFF. The chain combines TRBV5-1 with TRBJ2-1; possibly TRBD1 for D (6 bases). CDR1 SGHRS and CDR2 YFSETQ come from the germline V gene. V was trimmed by 6 bases and J by 5 bases, leaving 18 bases between them. The CDR3 totals 15 residues.

The chain employs TRBV30 and TRBJ1-2; D is possibly TRBD1 (6 bases). Trimming took off 5 bases at V and 8 bases at J, with 21 bases between the two ends. There are 14 residues in the CDR3. Germline lookup yields CDR1 GTSNPN and CDR2 SVGIG (reference sequence). DNA of the CDR3: TGTGCCTGGGAGGGACACCCGACGCGAGGGGGCTACACCTTC. Amino acids: CAWEGHPTRGGYTF.

The rearrangement joins TRBV4-2 to TRBJ1-2; D is undetermined. V was trimmed by 0 bases and J by 3 bases, leaving 8 bases between them. This CDR3 is built from 14 residues. CDR1 is LGHNA, CDR2 YNFKEQ, per germline. The CDR3 DNA reads as TGTGCCAGCAGCCAAGAGGAACCTGACTATGGCTACACCTTC. Translation: CASSQEEPDYGYTF.

In its sample, this clone was seen a few times. This chain uses TRBV5-8 with TRBJ1-6, with 9 nucleotides matching TRBD1. Looked up from germline, CDR1 is SGHTS and CDR2 is YDEGEE. Trimming cost V 2 bases and J 10 bases; bases outside gene matches: 7. This CDR3 region has 15 residues. CDR3 amino acids: CASSFGDRERSPLHF. In nucleotides, the CDR3 is TGTGCCAGCAGCTTCGGGGACAGGGAAAGATCACCCCTCCACTTT. The full variable domain, in which reference TRBV5-8 and TRBJ1-6 provide the parts outside the CDR3, is EAGVTQSPTHLIKTRGQQATLRCSPISGHTSVYWYQQALGLGLQFLLWYDEGEERNRGNFPPRFSGRQFPNYSSELNVNALELEDSALYLCASSFGDRERSPLHFGNGTRLTVT.